Listed here is a single T cell receptor beta chain. Its antigen is unidentified. Germline V gene lookup returns CDR1 SGHRS and CDR2 YFSETQ. Deletions cut 2 bases from V and 2 bases from J, with 8 bases between. The CDR3 has 13 amino acids. This sample is drawn from a study of graft-versus-host responses after intestinal transplantation. Study-wide context: Transplantation in recipients was multivisceral, liver-intestinal, or isolated intestinal.

Study-wide results and limits: Early post-transplant falls in HvG clones accompanied the peak levels of circulating GvH clones. Within the allografts of patients who had graft-donor T cell macrochimerism, graft-versus-host to host-versus-graft clonal ratios were high. The marrow of recipients harbored GvH clones, and ileum or blood showed some of them first.

The data were produced by immunoSEQ multiplex PCR, yet TCRdb's version contains in-frame clones alone and is incomplete. The table shows 50,000 to 60,000 clones, with about nine tenths occurring only once. The rearrangement links TRBV5-1 to TRBJ2-7; D possibly corresponds to TRBD1 (6 bases). Sequenced material: unstimulated CD4+ T cells sorted from spleen or lymph node cells, taken before transplant. The receptor was derived from a human donor who was the organ donor for an intestinal transplant. The CDR3 nucleotides are TGCGCCAGCAGCTTCGGGACAACCTACGAGCAGTACTTC. Amino acids: CASSFGTTYEQYF.